This TCR beta chain was sequenced during a study of control samples from healthy donors and cancer patients. The table came from immunoSEQ multiplex PCR; TCRdb's copy has only in-frame clones and leaves some out. The sample records under 200,000 clones, 95% to 96% being singletons. Sequenced: blood. This TCR was recovered from a woman aged 25 to 45 in good health.

CDR3 residues: CSVESGTVTDTQYF. The CDR3 nucleotides read TGCAGCGTTGAATCCGGAACTGTCACAGATACGCAGTATTTT. This chain links TRBV29-1 with TRBJ2-3; D ambiguous. V lost 2 bases, J lost 2 bases, and 11 bases lay in between. Germline V gene data show CDR1 as SQVTM and CDR2 as ANQGSEA. CDR3 length: 14 amino acids.